The sequence of this TCR beta chain was determined in a study of cytomegalovirus exposure and HLA in healthy donors. Overall study findings and caveats: Sequencing probably produced one cluster of sequence variants that were highly shared.

13 Jbeta primers and 60 Vbeta primers were used for the PCR. TCRdb's table, derived via immunoSEQ multiplex PCR, lists solely in-frame clones and lacks some. The table has 150,000 to 200,000 clones, roughly three quarters seen once. This CDR3 has 15 amino acids. Trimming took 0 bases from V and 5 from J, leaving 14 bases between them. From germline, CDR1 is SGHDT and CDR2 YYEEEE. Concerning this clone: Its antigen remains unknown.

The chain combines TRBV5-6 with TRBJ2-5; D may be TRBD1 (5 bases). This clonotype originated in a woman between 45 and 60 years old in good health and CMV-seropositive. Specimen: PBMCs. The CDR3 loop is CASSLAGQGSETQYF. The CDR3 nucleotides read TGTGCCAGCAGCTTGGCCGGGCAGGGATCCGAGACCCAGTACTTC.